The T cell receptor beta chain under discussion was sequenced for a study of shared clonotypes between healthy human individuals. As for the study in general: Three CD4 naive, three CD4 memory, two CD8 naive and one CD8 memory plate were used per donor.

The CDR3 has 12 amino acids. Looked up from germline, CDR1 is MNHNY and CDR2 is SVGAGI (reference sequence). V was shortened by 6 bases and J by 5 bases, with 9 bases between the two germline ends. Study-wide findings and caveats: The rarefaction results pointed to incomplete sorted-subset sequencing despite large depth.

Template for every sorted-subset replicate PCR totaled roughly 210 ng DNA, roughly 30,000 T cell genomes. Sequenced by immunoSEQ multiplex PCR; TCRdb stores in-frame clones only, minus some. The table has some 680,000 clones, 73% seen once. Partitioning of CD4+ cells yielded a CD45RA+ naive subset and a CD45RA-negative memory subset. This clone was counted only a few times. The antigen is undetermined. Sequenced material: memory CD4+ T cells sorted from blood. The subset: CD45RA-negative fraction. V gene TRBV6-6 combines with J gene TRBJ2-3, with D unclear. The source is a woman in her 30s in good health. CDR3 coding DNA: TGTGCCAGCAGCTCAAGGGAAGATACGCAGTATTTT. This gives the protein CASSSREDTQYF.